This T cell receptor beta chain was observed in a study of T cells in Graves' hyperthyroidism and ophthalmopathy. The study's findings and limits: Model predictions of ophthalmopathy came a median around 7.1 months before onset.

Amplification targeted TCR beta CDR3 regions from RNA transcripts. An initial round of RT-PCR targeting the TCR CDR3 relied on the HTBI primer set. TCRdb reprocessed the multiplex PCR reads with MiXCR, giving one entry per CDR3 protein. Among approximately 600,000 distinct CDR3 sequences listed, 20% were seen once. V lost 0 bases and J lost 1, with 15 bases in between. The CDR3 totals 16 residues. Germline V CDR1 and CDR2: DFQATT, SNEGSKA (reference sequence). Extraction of PBMCs used 10 ml of fresh peripheral blood. This clonotype was detected a few times. Antigen: not known. The sequence derives from a man aged 30-40 years with Graves' ophthalmopathy. V usage is TRBV20-1 and J usage is TRBJ1-1; D may be TRBD1 (6 bases). Sample: blood. CDR3 loop: CSARDPAQGRNTEAFF. As DNA, the CDR3 is TGCAGTGCTAGAGATCCAGCTCAGGGGCGGAACACTGAAGCTTTCTTT.